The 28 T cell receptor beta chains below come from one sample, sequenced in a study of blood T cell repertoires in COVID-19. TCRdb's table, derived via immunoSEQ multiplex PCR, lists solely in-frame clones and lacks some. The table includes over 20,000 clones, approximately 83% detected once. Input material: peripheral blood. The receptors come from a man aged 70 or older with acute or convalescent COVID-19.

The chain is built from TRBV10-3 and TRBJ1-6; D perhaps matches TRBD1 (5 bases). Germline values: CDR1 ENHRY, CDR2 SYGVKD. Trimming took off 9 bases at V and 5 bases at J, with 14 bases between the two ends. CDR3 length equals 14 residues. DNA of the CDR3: TGTGCCATATCGGGGGGGATTCATAATTCACCCCTCCACTTT. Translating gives CAISGGIHNSPLHF.

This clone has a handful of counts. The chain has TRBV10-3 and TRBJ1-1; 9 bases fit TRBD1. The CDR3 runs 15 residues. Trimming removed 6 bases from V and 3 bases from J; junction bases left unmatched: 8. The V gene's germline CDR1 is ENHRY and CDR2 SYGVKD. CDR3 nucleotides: TGTGCCATCAGGGGGACAGGGTCGGAAGACACTGAAGCTTTCTTT. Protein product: CAIRGTGSEDTEAFF.

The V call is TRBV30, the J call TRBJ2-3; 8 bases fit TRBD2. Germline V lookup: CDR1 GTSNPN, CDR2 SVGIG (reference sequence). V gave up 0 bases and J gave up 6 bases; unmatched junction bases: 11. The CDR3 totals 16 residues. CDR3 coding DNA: TGTGCCTGGAGTGTACTTAGCGGGGCCGCCGGGGATACGCAGTATTTT. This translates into CAWSVLSGAAGDTQYF.

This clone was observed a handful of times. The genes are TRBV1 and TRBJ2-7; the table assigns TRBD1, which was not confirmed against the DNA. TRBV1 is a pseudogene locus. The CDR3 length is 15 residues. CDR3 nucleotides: TGCACCAGCAGCCGCAGGCAGGGGGAATTTTGCGAGCAGTACTTC. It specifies CTSSRRQGEFCEQYF.

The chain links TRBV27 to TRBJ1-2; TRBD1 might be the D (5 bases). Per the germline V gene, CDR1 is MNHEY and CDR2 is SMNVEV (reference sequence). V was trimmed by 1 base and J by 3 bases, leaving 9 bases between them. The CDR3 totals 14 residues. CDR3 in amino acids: CASSLWRGDYGYTF. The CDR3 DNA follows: TGTGCCAGCAGTTTATGGCGGGGGGACTATGGCTACACCTTC.

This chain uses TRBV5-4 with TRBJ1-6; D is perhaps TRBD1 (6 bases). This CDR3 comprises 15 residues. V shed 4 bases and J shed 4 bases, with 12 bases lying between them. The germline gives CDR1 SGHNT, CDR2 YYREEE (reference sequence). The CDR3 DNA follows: TGTGCCAGCAGCCCCCCCGGACAGTATAATTCACCCCTCCACTTT. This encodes CASSPPGQYNSPLHF.

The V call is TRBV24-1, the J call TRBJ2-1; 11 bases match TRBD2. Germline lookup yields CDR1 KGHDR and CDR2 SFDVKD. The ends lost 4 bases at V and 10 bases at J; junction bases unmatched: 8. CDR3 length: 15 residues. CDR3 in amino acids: CATSDLSGGAREQFF. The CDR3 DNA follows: TGTGCCACCAGTGACCTTAGCGGGGGGGCAAGGGAGCAGTTCTTC.

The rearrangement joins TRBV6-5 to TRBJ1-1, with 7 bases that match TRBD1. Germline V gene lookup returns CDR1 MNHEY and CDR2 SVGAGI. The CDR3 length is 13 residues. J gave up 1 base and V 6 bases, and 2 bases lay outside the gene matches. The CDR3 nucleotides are TGTGCCAGCAGGAGGACAGGGAACACTGAAGCTTTCTTT. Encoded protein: CASRRTGNTEAFF.

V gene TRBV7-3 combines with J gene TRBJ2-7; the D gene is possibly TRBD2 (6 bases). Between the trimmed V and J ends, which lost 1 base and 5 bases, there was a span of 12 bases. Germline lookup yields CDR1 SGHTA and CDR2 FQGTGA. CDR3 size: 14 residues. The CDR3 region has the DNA TGTGCCAGCAGCTTAAGAGGGCCTAGCGACGAGCAGTACTTC. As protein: CASSLRGPSDEQYF.

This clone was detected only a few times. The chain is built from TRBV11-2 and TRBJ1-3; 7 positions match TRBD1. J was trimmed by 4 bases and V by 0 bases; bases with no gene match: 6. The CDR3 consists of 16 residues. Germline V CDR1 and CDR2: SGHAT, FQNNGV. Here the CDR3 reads CASSLDKGQHGNTIYF. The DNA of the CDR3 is TGTGCCAGCAGCTTAGATAAGGGACAGCACGGAAACACCATATATTTT.

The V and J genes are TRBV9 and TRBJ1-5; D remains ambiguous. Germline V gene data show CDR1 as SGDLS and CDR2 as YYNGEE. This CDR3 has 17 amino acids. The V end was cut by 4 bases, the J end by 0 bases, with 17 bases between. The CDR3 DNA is TGTGCCAGCAGCCCCGGGGAAGGGAGATATAGCAATCAGCCCCAGCATTTT. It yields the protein CASSPGEGRYSNQPQHF.

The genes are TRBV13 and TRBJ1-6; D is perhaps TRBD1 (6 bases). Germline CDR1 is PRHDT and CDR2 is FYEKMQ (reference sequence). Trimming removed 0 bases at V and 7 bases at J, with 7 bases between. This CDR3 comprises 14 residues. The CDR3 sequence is CASSLGQGNSPLHF. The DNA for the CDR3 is TGTGCCAGCAGCTTAGGCCAGGGGAATTCACCCCTCCACTTT. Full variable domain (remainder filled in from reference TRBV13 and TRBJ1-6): AAGVIQSPRHLIKEKRETATLKCYPIPRHDTVYWYQQGPGQDPQFLISFYEKMQSDKGSIPDRFSAQQFSDYHSELNMSSLELGDSALYFCASSLGQGNSPLHFGNGTRLTVT.

This CDR3 reads CASSPPTSGTQYF. The CDR3 nucleotides are TGTGCCAGCAGCCCACCGACTAGCGGTACGCAGTATTTT. The chain carries TRBV7-9 and TRBJ2-3, with 9 bases that match TRBD2. This CDR3 is built from 13 residues. With 5 bases clipped from V and 8 bases from J, the junction kept 5 bases outside the gene matches. The germline V gene has CDR1 SEHNR and CDR2 FQNEAQ (reference sequence).

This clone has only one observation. CDR3 bases: TGTGCCACCCGGGGGGGCGGGAACGACAATGAGCAGTTCTTC. This sequence encodes CATRGGGNDNEQFF. The chain links TRBV24-1 to TRBJ2-1; the match to TRBD2 covers 8 bases. This CDR3 spans 14 amino acids. CDR1 is KGHDR, CDR2 SFDVKD, per germline. V dropped 9 bases and J dropped 5; count of bases not matched to a gene: 8.

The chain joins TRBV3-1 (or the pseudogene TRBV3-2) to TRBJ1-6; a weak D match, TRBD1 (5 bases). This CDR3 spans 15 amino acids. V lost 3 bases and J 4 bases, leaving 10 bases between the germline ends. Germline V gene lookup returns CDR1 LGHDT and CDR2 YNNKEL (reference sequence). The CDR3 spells CASSQRDPYNSPLHF. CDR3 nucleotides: TGTGCCAGCAGCCAGCGGGACCCTTATAATTCACCCCTCCACTTT.

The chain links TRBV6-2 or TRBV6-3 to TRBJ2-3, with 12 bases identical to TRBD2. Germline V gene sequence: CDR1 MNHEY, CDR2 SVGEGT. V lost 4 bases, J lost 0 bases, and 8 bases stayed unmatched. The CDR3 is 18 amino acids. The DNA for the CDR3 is TGTGCCAGCAGTTCACCCGGGACTAGCGGGTTCAGCACAGATACGCAGTATTTT. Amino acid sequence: CASSSPGTSGFSTDTQYF.

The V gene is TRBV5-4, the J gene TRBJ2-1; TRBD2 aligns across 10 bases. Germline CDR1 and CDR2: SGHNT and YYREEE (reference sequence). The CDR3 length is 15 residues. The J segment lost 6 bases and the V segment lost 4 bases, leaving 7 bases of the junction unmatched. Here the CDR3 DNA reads TGTGCCAGCAGCACGAGCGGGGGGGCGGCCAATGAGCAGTTCTTC. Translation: CASSTSGGAANEQFF.

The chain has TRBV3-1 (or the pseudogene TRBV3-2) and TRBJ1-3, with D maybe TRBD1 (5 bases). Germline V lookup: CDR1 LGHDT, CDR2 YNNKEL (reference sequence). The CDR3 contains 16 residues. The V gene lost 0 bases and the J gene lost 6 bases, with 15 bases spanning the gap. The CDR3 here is CASSQDLGQNLNTIYF. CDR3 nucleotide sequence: TGTGCCAGCAGCCAAGATCTGGGGCAGAACTTAAACACCATATATTTT.

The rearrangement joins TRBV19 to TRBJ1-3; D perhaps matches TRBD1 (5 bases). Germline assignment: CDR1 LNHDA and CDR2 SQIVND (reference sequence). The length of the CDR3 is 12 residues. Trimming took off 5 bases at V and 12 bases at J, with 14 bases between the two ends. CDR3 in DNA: TGTGCCAGTAGTTGGTGGGGCAGAGTCATATATTTT. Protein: CASSWWGRVIYF.

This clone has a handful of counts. CDR3 region: CASSHPQGANGYTF. The CDR3 DNA reads TGTGCCAGCAGTCATCCACAGGGGGCGAATGGCTACACCTTC. The chain recombines TRBV7-9 with TRBJ1-2; 9 bases agree with TRBD1. CDR3 length: 14 residues. Trimming took 6 bases from V and 6 from J; bases not matched to a gene: 8. Germline values: CDR1 SEHNR, CDR2 FQNEAQ (reference sequence).

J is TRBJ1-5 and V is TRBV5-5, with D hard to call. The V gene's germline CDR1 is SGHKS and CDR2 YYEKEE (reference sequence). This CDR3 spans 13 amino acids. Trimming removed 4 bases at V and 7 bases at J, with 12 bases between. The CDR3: CASSLGGGQPQHF. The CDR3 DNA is TGTGCCAGCAGCCTGGGCGGAGGGCAGCCCCAGCATTTT.

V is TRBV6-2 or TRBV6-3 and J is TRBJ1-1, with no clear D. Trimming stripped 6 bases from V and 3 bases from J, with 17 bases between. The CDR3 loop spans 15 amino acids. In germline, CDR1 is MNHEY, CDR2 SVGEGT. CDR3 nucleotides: TGTGCCAGCAGCCGTGGCCTGGCGAGGGACACTGAAGCTTTCTTT. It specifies CASSRGLARDTEAFF.

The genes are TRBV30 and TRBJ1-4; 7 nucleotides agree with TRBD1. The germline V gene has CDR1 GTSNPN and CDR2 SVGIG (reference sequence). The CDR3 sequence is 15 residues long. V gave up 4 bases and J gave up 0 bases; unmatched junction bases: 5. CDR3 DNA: TGTGCCTGGAACCTCGGACAGGCAACTAATGAAAAACTGTTTTTT. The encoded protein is CAWNLGQATNEKLFF.

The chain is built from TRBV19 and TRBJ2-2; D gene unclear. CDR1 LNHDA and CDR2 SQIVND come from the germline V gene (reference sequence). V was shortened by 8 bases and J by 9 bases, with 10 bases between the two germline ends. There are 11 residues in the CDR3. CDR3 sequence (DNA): TGTGCCAGTGGTACCCTCTGGGAGCTGTTTTTT. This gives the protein CASGTLWELFF.

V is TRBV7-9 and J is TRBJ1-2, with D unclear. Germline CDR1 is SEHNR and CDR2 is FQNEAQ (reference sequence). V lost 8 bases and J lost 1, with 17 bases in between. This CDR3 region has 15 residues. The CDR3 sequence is CASSKVMGSNYGYTF. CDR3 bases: TGTGCCAGCTCGAAGGTCATGGGGAGTAACTATGGCTACACCTTC.

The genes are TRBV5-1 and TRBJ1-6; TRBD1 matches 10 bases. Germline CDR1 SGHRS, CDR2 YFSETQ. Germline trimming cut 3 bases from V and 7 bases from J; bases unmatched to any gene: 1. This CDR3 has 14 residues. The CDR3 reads CASSSTGGNSPLHF. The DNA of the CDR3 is TGCGCCAGCAGCTCGACAGGGGGCAATTCACCCCTCCACTTT. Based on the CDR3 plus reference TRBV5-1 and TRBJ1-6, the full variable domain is KAGVTQTPRYLIKTRGQQVTLSCSPISGHRSVSWYQQTPGQGLQFLFEYFSETQRNKGNFPGRFSGRQFSNSRSEMNVSTLELGDSALYLCASSSTGGNSPLHFGNGTRLTVT.

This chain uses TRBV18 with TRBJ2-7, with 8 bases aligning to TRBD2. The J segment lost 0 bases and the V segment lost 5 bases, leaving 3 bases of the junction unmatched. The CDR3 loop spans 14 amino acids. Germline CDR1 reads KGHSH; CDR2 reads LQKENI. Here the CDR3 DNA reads TGTGCCAGCTCAGGGACTAGGAGCTCCTACGAGCAGTACTTC. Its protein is CASSGTRSSYEQYF.

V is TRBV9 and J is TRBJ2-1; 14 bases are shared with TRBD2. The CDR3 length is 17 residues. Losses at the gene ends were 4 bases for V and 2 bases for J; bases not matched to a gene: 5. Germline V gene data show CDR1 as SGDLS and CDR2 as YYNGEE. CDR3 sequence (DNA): TGTGCCAGCAGCCCCGGACTAGCGGGAGGAACCTACAATGAGCAGTTCTTC. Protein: CASSPGLAGGTYNEQFF.